A selection of T cell receptor beta chains follows, all from one sample in a study of response to subunit inactivated influenza vaccine. TCRdb reanalysed the RT-PCR reads using MiXCR and keeps one entry per CDR3 protein. The repertoire holds 530,000 or so distinct CDR3 sequences, with about an eighth as singletons. Sequences were derived from PBMCs from blood, sampled on the day of vaccination. All receptors come from a man over 45 who received an inactivated influenza vaccine. CDR3s include the opening cysteine and the closing phenylalanine or tryptophan. A D gene is named only where the DNA matches it firmly. For some rows the clone size is stated as once, few or many, or as a class when expanded; others skip it.

TRBJ2-1 | TRBV5-1 | many | . | TGCGCCAGCAGCTTGGGGCGGCTAGAGAACAATGAGCAGTTCTTC | CASSLGRLENNEQFF
TRBJ2-1 | TRBV29-1 | many | TRBD1 | TGCAGCGTTGAATGGGACAGGAGACTATACAATGAGCAGTTCTTC | CSVEWDRRLYNEQFF
TRBJ2-3 | TRBV7-8 | many | . | TGTGCCAGCGGGGGGACTGTCACAGATACGCAGTATTTT | CASGGTVTDTQYF
TRBJ2-3 | TRBV7-2 | few | . | TGTGCCAGCAGCTTAGTCCCGCTGGACTACGACACAGATACGCAGTATTTT | CASSLVPLDYDTDTQYF
TRBJ2-1 | TRBV3-1 | many | TRBD2 | TGTGCCAGCAGCCAAGATCTCACTAGCGGGAGAGTAGATGAGCAGTTCTTC | CASSQDLTSGRVDEQFF
TRBJ2-7 | TRBV12-3/TRBV12-4 | . | TRBD1 | TGTGCCAGCAGTTTATCCGCGGACAGGTCCTCCTACGAGCAGTACTTC | CASSLSADRSSYEQYF
TRBJ2-2 | TRBV25-1 | few | . | TGTGCCAGCAGTGAAGGCACCGGGGAGCTGTTTTTT | CASSEGTGELFF
TRBJ1-2 | TRBV12-3/TRBV12-4 | . | . | TGTGCCAGCAGTTTAGGGGGTGGACATGGCTACACCTTC | CASSLGGGHGYTF
TRBJ2-7 | TRBV12-3/TRBV12-4 | . | TRBD2 | TGTGCCAGCAGTTTAGCCCCCCTAGCGGGAGCTCCCTACGAGCAGTACTTC | CASSLAPLAGAPYEQYF
TRBJ1-2 | TRBV25-1 | . | . | TGTGCCAGCAGAGGGACTTCGGAGAACTATGGCTACACCTTC | CASRGTSENYGYTF
TRBJ2-5 | TRBV15 | . | . | TGTGCCACCAGGCAGGGGGGCCCCCAAGAGACCCAGTACTTC | CATRQGGPQETQYF
TRBJ2-1 | TRBV6-2/TRBV6-3 | . | . | TGTGCCAGCAGTTACAGCGGACAGCTTAACAATGAGCAGTTCTTC | CASSYSGQLNNEQFF
TRBJ2-7 | TRBV5-1 | . | . | TGCGCCAGCAGCAGGGGGCTCGGGGGGCAGGGGTTCGGCGAGCAGTACTTC | CASSRGLGGQGFGEQYF
TRBJ1-1 | TRBV5-1 | . | . | TGCGCCAGCAGCTGGGTAGGTAACACTGAAGCTTTCTTT | CASSWVGNTEAFF
TRBJ1-5 | TRBV18 | . | . | TGTGCCAGCTCACCACAGGGGGGGACACAGGATCAGCCCCAGCATTTT | CASSPQGGTQDQPQHF
TRBJ1-2 | TRBV30 | few | . | TGTGCCTGGAGTGCAACACAGGGATTCGGCTACACCTTC | CAWSATQGFGYTF
TRBJ1-6 | TRBV7-9 | . | . | TGTGCCAGCAGCTTTAGGGACTATAATTCACCCCTCCACTTT | CASSFRDYNSPLHF
TRBJ2-1 | TRBV4-2 | many | TRBD2 | TGTGCCAGCAGCCAAGGGTCGGGGGGAGTTGATGAGCAGTTCTTC | CASSQGSGGVDEQFF
TRBJ2-2 | TRBV21-1 | . | . | TGTGCCAGCAGCAAATGTGCGAAGCGGGCCATGAACACCGGGGAGCTGTTTTTT | CASSKCAKRAMNTGELFF
TRBJ2-1 | TRBV29-1 | few | . | TGCAGCGTAGGTTACAGGCTTATCCACAATGAGCAGTTCTTC | CSVGYRLIHNEQFF
TRBJ2-7 | TRBV30 | . | . | TGTGCCTGGAGTCCCCCAGGGTCCTACGAGCAGTACTTC | CAWSPPGSYEQYF